The TCR beta chain under discussion was sequenced for a study of vaccination effects on CD4 cells after COVID-19. Whole-study context: Sample provision by two convalescent patients occurred 16 days and one week before vaccination. Study-level findings and limits: Clones arising from infection and from vaccination showed marked clonal contraction late after vaccination. New vaccine-induced clones dominated convalescents' post-vaccine spike-reactive clones.

Some clones are missing from TCRdb's copy, which holds only in-frame ones; the method was immunoSEQ multiplex PCR. The sample yields approximately 47,000 clones, approximately 80% seen once. In this sample, this clone turned up a few times. What it binds is not known. The CDR3 contains 19 residues. CDR1 SGHVS and CDR2 FNYEAQ come from the germline V gene. V lost 4 bases, J lost 0 bases, and 12 bases stayed unmatched. Following 10 days of culture, CD4+ T cells were isolated. This clonotype was obtained from a human donor who had a prior SARS-CoV-2 infection. The chain combines TRBV7-6 with TRBJ1-3; the match to TRBD1 covers 10 bases. The source was CD4+ T cells from PBMCs cultured without peptide, collected before COVID-19 vaccination. The CDR3 DNA reads TGTGCCAGCAGCTCCTTAAAGGACAGGGGGACCCTCTCTGGAAACACCATATATTTT. This encodes CASSSLKDRGTLSGNTIYF.